This T cell receptor beta chain appears in the sequencing data of a study of a mutant IDH1 vaccine in newly diagnosed glioma. For the study at large: Patients, over weeks 1, 3, 5, 7, 11, 15, 19 and 23, received a total of eight vaccinations. Patients began vaccination 4-6 weeks after radiotherapy alone, or with temozolomide cycles. Prior therapy was radiotherapy, temozolomide, or both; most received both.

The CDR3 contains 14 residues. V was clipped by 1 base and J by 0 bases, with 6 bases between them. CDR1 and CDR2 (germline): SGHTA, FQGNSA. In the case of this clone: Its antigen remains unknown.

The time point is: week 11, during vaccination. Topical imiquimod accompanied each vaccine dose, which consisted of 300 ug of mutant IDH1 20-mer peptide. Each tumor in the donors was a new WHO grade 3 or 4 astrocytoma, IDH1-mutant and ATRX-lost. Produced via immunoSEQ multiplex PCR; TCRdb's table is partial and in-frame only. This repertoire shows some 60,000 clones, 84% found once; its top ten account for around 3.5%. The sequence derives from a man aged 30 to 39 with glioma. This sequence joins TRBV7-2 and TRBJ1-1; D remains ambiguous. This sample comprised PBMCs, obtained from a glioma patient whose treatment included an IDH1 peptide vaccine. DNA of the CDR3: TGTGCCAGCAGCTTAGGGGGATTGAACACTGAAGCTTTCTTT. Translating it yields CASSLGGLNTEAFF.